A single sample is the source of the 14 T cell receptor beta chains below, sequenced in a study of blood T cells in healthy people across ages. The second PCR ran roughly 6 to 12 cycles with a sample-barcoded 5' primer and J-beta primers. TCRdb re-analysed the 5' RACE reads in MiXCR, keeping a single row per CDR3 protein. The sample consists of 780,000 or so distinct CDR3 sequences, roughly 53% of them appearing once. What was sequenced was blood. The receptors originated from a man older than 75 in good health.

The chain is built from TRBV12-3 or TRBV12-4 and TRBJ2-1; 7 positions match TRBD2. CDR3 length: 13 residues. Trimming took 6 bases from V and 9 from J; bases not matched to a gene: 8. CDR3 residues: CASRVTSSTEQFF. The CDR3 DNA follows: TGTGCCAGCAGGGTGACTAGCTCTACTGAGCAGTTCTTC.

The table lists this clonotype with a few counts. V usage is TRBV6-5 and J usage is TRBJ2-1, with 13 bases fitting TRBD2. The germline V gene encodes CDR1 MNHEY and CDR2 SVGAGI. CDR3 length equals 16 residues. The V segment lost 4 bases and the J segment 2 bases; nucleotides outside the gene matches: 2. The DNA for the CDR3 is TGTGCCAGCAGTTCGACTAGCGGGAGGCCCTACAATGAGCAGTTCTTC. It encodes CASSSTSGRPYNEQFF.

The chain is built from TRBV9 and TRBJ2-4, with D tentatively TRBD1 or TRBD2 (5 bases each). The end of the DNA is better explained by TRBJ2-7, so the J call may be wrong. This CDR3 region has 15 residues. Germline lookup yields CDR1 SGDLS and CDR2 YYNGEE. The CDR3 DNA is TGTGCCAGCAGCTTGCGCGCCGGGGACGGGTACGAGCAGTACTTC. It encodes CASSLRAGDGYEQYF.

Regarding this clonotype: One end of the junction does not line up with germline, which may come from a read error. This chain connects TRBV11-2 to TRBJ2-1; 8 bases are shared with TRBD1. The CDR3 contains 15 residues. Germline V lookup: CDR1 SGHAT, CDR2 FQNNGV. The CDR3 protein is CASQQGQVSYNGQFF. CDR3 DNA sequence: TGTGCCAGCCAACAGGGACAGGTCTCCTACAATGGGCAGTTCTTC.

The chain is built from TRBV25-1 and TRBJ1-2; 7 bases are a match to TRBD1. This CDR3 is built from 14 residues. Germline loops: CDR1 MGHDK, CDR2 SYGVNS. The junction had 10 bases not matched to a gene; V was cut back by 4 bases and J by 8 bases. CDR3 in DNA: TGTGCCAGCAGTGGACTCACAGGGGACTGGGGCTACACCTTC. This sequence encodes CASSGLTGDWGYTF.

The CDR3 here is CSAGRGGLSSYEQYF. The CDR3 nucleotides are TGCAGTGCTGGTCGGGGCGGGTTAAGCTCCTACGAGCAGTACTTC. This chain connects TRBV20-1 to TRBJ2-7; either TRBD1 or TRBD2 may supply D (5 bases each). Germline CDR1 is DFQATT and CDR2 is SNEGSKA (reference sequence). This CDR3 has 15 amino acids. The V end was cut by 5 bases, the J end by 0 bases, with 17 bases between.

This clonotype has just a few counts. The gene calls are TRBV6-1 and TRBJ1-2; D possibly corresponds to TRBD1 (6 bases). From germline, CDR1 is MNHNS and CDR2 SASEGT. The CDR3 is 14 residues long. Trimming cost V 6 bases and J 4 bases, with 15 bases left between them. CDR3 sequence: CASRGVGQPYGYTF. The CDR3 coding sequence is TGTGCCAGCAGAGGCGTCGGACAGCCCTATGGCTACACCTTC.

On this clonotype itself: As the CDR3 is not closed by the conserved phenylalanine or tryptophan, this likely results from a read error. The chain couples TRBV5-1 to TRBJ2-1; 13 bases fit TRBD2. Germline CDR1 is SGHRS and CDR2 is YFSETQ. V was clipped by 4 bases and J by 7 bases; unmatched bases: 11. The CDR3 length is 17 residues. The CDR3 DNA is TGCGCCAGCAGCCTTAAGACTAGCGGGAGGATAGAGAATGAGCAGTTCATC. Its translation is CASSLKTSGRIENEQFI.

CDR3 sequence reads: CASGLVREQFF. The CDR3 DNA follows: TGTGCTAGTGGTTTGGTACGTGAGCAGTTCTTC. This sequence joins TRBV12-5 and TRBJ2-1; D is ambiguous. Germline V CDR1 and CDR2: LGHNT, FRNRAP. Trimming cost V 0 bases and J 9 bases, with 3 bases left between them. The CDR3 is 11 residues long.

This chain joins TRBV4-2 and TRBJ2-7; 9 bases match TRBD1. Germline CDR1 and CDR2: LGHNA and YNFKEQ. The junction had 9 bases not matched to a gene; V was cut back by 4 bases and J by 5 bases. CDR3 size: 15 residues. CDR3 in DNA: TGTGCCAGCAGCCCAAATCCGGGACAGGGTGACGAGCAGTACTTC. Translated: CASSPNPGQGDEQYF.

The table lists this clonotype with a count of one. The gene calls are TRBV10-3 and TRBJ2-7; D could derive from TRBD1 or TRBD2 (5 bases each). The CDR3 contains 14 residues. The V end lost 4 bases, the J end lost 4 bases, and 14 bases lay between the germline ends. The germline gives CDR1 ENHRY, CDR2 SYGVKD. Written as DNA, the CDR3 is TGTGCCATCAGTGTTTGGGGGAGCTTGTACGAGCAGTACTTC. This gives the protein CAISVWGSLYEQYF.

V usage is TRBV6-5 and J usage is TRBJ1-5, with 9 nucleotides matching TRBD1. Germline V gene lookup returns CDR1 MNHEY and CDR2 SVGAGI. J gave up 2 bases and V 5 bases, and 7 bases lay outside the gene matches. The length of the CDR3 is 16 residues. The CDR3 DNA is TGTGCCAGCAGTCATCGACAGGGGGTTGGCAATCAGCCCCAGCATTTT. Translating it yields CASSHRQGVGNQPQHF.

The rearrangement links TRBV4-2 to TRBJ2-7; D is possibly TRBD2 (7 bases). The CDR3 has 16 amino acids. Germline V lookup: CDR1 LGHNA, CDR2 YNFKEQ. The germline V and J ends were trimmed by 4 bases and 7 bases, with 23 bases remaining between them. CDR3 amino acids: CASSPQGRETHNEQYF. In nucleotides, the CDR3 is TGTGCCAGCAGCCCTCAGGGGCGGGAGACCCACAATGAGCAGTACTTC.

In its sample, this clonotype was seen many times. The chain couples TRBV24-1 to TRBJ2-5; TRBD1 is a possible D gene (6 bases). This CDR3 contains 15 residues. From germline, CDR1 is KGHDR and CDR2 SFDVKD. The germline V and J ends were trimmed by 4 bases and 3 bases, with 14 bases remaining between them. As DNA, the CDR3 is TGTGCCACCAGTGAGGCCGGGACACACAAAGAGACCCAGTACTTC. Amino acids: CATSEAGTHKETQYF.